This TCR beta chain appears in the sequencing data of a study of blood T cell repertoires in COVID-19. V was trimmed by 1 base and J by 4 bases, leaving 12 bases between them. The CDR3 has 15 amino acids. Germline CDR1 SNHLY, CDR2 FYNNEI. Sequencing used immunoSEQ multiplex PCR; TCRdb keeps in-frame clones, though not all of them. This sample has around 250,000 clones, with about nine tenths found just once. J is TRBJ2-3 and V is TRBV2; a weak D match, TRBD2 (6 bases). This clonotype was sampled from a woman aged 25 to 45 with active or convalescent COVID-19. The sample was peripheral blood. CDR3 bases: TGTGCCAGCAGTGAAGTTCTAGCGAGGGCAGATACGCAGTATTTT. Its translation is CASSEVLARADTQYF.